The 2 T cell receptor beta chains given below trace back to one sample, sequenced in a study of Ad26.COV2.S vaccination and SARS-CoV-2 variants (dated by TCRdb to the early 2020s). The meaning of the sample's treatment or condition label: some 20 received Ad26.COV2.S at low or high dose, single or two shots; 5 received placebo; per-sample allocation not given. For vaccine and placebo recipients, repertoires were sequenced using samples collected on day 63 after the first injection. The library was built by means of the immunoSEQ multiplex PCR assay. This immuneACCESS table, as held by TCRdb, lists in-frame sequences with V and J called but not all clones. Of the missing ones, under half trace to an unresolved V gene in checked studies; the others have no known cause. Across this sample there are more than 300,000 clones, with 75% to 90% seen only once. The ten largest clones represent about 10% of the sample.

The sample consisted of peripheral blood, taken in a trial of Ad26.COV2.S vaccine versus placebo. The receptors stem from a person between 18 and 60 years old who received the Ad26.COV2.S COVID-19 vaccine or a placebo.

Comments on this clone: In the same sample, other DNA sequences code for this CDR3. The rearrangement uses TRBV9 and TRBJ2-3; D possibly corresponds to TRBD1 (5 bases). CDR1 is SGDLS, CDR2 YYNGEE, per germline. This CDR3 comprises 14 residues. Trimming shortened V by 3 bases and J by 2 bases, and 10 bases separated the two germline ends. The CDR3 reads CASSARQNTDTQYF. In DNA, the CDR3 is TGTGCCAGCAGCGCCCGACAGAACACAGATACGCAGTATTTT.

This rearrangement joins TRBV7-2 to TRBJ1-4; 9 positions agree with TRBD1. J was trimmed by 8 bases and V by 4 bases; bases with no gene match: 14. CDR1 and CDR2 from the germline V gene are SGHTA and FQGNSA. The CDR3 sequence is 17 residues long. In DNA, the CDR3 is TGTGCCAGCAGCTATAACCCGCCGGGACAGGGAGGCGAAAAACTGTTTTTT. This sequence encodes CASSYNPPGQGGEKLFF.